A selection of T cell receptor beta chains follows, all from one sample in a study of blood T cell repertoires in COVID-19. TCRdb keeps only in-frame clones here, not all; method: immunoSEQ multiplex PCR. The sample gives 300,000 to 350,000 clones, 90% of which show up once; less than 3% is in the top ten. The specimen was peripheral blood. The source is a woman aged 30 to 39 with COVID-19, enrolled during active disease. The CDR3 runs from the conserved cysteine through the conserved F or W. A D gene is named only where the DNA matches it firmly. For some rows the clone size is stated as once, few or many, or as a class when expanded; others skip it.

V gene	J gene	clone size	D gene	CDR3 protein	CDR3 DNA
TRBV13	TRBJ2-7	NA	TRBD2	CASSKGRASGIPPYEQYF	TGTGCCAGCAGCAAGGGGCGGGCTAGCGGGATCCCCCCCTACGAGCAGTACTTC
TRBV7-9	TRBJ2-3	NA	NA	CASSLRAGVTDTQYF	TGTGCCAGCAGCTTGCGAGCGGGCGTCACAGATACGCAGTATTTT
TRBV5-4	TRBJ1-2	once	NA	CASSEKVGAYGYTF	TGTGCCAGCAGCGAAAAAGTGGGGGCCTATGGCTACACCTTC
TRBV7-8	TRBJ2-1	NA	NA	CASSLRRQLSMAPKQFF	TGTGCCAGCAGCTTAAGGAGACAGCTCTCTATGGCCCCCAAGCAGTTCTTC
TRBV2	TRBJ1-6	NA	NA	CASSTSRAGNSPLHF	TGTGCCAGCAGTACCTCCAGGGCGGGGAATTCACCCCTCCACTTT
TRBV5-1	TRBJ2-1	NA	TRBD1	CASSLVGTGPNNEQFF	TGCGCCAGCAGCTTAGTAGGGACAGGGCCAAACAATGAGCAGTTCTTC
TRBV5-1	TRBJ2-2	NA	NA	CASTTGRSGGELFF	TGCGCCAGCACAACAGGCCGGTCGGGCGGGGAGCTGTTTTTT
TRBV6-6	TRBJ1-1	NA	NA	CASSYGRGGEAFF	TGTGCCAGCAGTTACGGTCGAGGGGGAGAAGCTTTCTTT
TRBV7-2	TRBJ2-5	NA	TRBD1	CASSYDRGRGYQETQYF	TGTGCCAGCAGCTATGACAGGGGGCGCGGATACCAAGAGACCCAGTACTTC
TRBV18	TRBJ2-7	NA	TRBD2	CASSPGLAGTNEQYF	TGTGCCAGCTCACCCGGACTAGCAGGGACCAACGAGCAGTACTTC
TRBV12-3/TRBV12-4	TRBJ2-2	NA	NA	CASSPSEELFF	TGTGCCAGCAGTCCGAGTGAGGAGCTGTTTTTT
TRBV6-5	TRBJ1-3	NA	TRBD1	CASRTNDRAGNTIYF	TGTGCCAGCAGAACAAATGACAGGGCCGGAAACACCATATATTTT
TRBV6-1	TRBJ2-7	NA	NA	CASSEIPGLSYEQYF	TGTGCCAGCAGTGAAATCCCAGGGCTCTCCTACGAGCAGTACTTC
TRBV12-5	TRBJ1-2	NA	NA	CASGLVAGEQRYGYTF	TGTGCTAGTGGTTTGGTAGCGGGGGAACAACGATATGGCTACACCTTC
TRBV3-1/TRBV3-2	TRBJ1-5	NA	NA	CASSQSDSQPQHF	TGTGCCAGCAGCCAATCCGACAGTCAGCCCCAGCATTTT
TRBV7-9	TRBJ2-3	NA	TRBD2	CASSLEFTGLASLTDTQYF	TGTGCCAGCAGCTTAGAGTTCACGGGACTAGCGAGTCTCACAGATACGCAGTATTTT
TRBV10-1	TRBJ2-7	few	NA	CASSETGFEQYF	TGCGCCAGCAGTGAGACGGGGTTCGAGCAGTACTTC
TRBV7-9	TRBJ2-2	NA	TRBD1	CASRPDRGPNTGELFF	TGTGCCAGCAGGCCGGACAGGGGCCCGAACACCGGGGAGCTGTTTTTT
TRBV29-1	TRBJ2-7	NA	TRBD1	CSVEGTGRYEQYF	TGCAGCGTTGAAGGGACAGGGAGGTACGAGCAGTACTTC
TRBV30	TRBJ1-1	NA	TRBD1	CAWSHIRTGMNTEAFF	TGTGCCTGGAGTCATATCCGGACAGGGATGAACACTGAAGCTTTCTTT
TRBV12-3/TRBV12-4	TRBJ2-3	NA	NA	CASLGRVVDTQYF	TGTGCCAGCCTCGGCAGGGTTGTAGATACGCAGTATTTT
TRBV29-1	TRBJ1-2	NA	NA	CSVAQGGGYTF	TGCAGCGTTGCGCAGGGAGGTGGCTACACCTTC
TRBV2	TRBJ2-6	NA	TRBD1	CASTPDRGLSGANVLTF	TGTGCCAGCACCCCAGACAGGGGGCTATCTGGGGCCAACGTCCTGACTTTC
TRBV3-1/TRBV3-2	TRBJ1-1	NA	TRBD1	CASSLGQGTEAFF	TGTGCCAGCAGCCTAGGACAGGGAACTGAAGCTTTCTTT
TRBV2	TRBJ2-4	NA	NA	CASSAEALAKNIQYF	TGTGCCAGCAGTGCAGAGGCCCTAGCCAAAAACATTCAGTACTTC
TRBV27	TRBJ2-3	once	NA	CASSLRGRGSDTQYF	TGTGCCAGCAGTTTAAGGGGGAGAGGCTCAGATACGCAGTATTTT
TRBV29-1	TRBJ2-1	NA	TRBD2	CSYRSGLGDNEQFF	TGCAGTTACCGCTCGGGACTAGGAGACAATGAGCAGTTCTTC
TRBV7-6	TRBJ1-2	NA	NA	CASSLGKQGNGYTF	TGTGCCAGCAGCTTAGGGAAACAGGGAAATGGCTACACCTTC
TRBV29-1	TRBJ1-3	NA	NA	CSVWAQGSGNTIYF	TGCAGCGTATGGGCCCAGGGCTCTGGAAACACCATATATTTT
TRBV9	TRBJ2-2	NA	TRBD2	CASKGGTSGIRVTGELFF	TGTGCCAGCAAGGGCGGGACTAGCGGGATCCGGGTCACCGGGGAGCTGTTTTTT
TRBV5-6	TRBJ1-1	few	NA	CASSLDKGVRGTEAFF	TGTGCCAGCAGCTTGGATAAGGGAGTCCGCGGGACTGAAGCTTTCTTT
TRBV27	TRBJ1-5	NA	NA	CASSLSAGAQPQHF	TGTGCCAGCAGTTTATCCGCAGGGGCTCAGCCCCAGCATTTT
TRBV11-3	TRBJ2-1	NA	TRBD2	CASSLRSGRASPHEQFF	TGTGCCAGCAGCTTGAGGAGCGGGAGGGCCTCCCCCCATGAGCAGTTCTTC
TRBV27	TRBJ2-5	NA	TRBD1	CASSRPDRAETQYF	TGTGCCAGCAGTCGCCCGGACAGGGCCGAGACCCAGTACTTC
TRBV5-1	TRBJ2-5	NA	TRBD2	CASSLVTSGAQETQYF	TGCGCCAGCAGCTTGGTGACTAGCGGGGCTCAAGAGACCCAGTACTTC
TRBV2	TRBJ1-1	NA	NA	CASSEEGYTEAFF	TGTGCCAGCAGTGAAGAGGGGTACACTGAAGCTTTCTTT
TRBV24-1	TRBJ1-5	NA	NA	CATSDLTGRNQPQHF	TGTGCCACCAGTGATTTGACAGGGCGCAATCAGCCCCAGCATTTT
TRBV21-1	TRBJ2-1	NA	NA	CASLHRGNEQFF	TGTGCCAGCCTTCACAGGGGGAATGAGCAGTTCTTC
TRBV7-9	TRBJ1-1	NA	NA	CASSLSGGKNTEAFF	TGTGCCAGCAGCTTAAGTGGGGGCAAGAACACTGAAGCTTTCTTT
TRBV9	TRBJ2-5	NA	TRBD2	CASSVGDGLAGIQETQYF	TGTGCCAGCAGCGTAGGGGACGGACTAGCGGGAATACAAGAGACCCAGTACTTC
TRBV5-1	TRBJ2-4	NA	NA	CASNPPGEGHF	TGCGCCAGCAACCCCCCAGGGGAGGGGCACTTC
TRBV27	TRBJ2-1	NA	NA	CASNMRLGPYNEQFF	TGTGCCAGCAATATGCGGCTAGGCCCCTACAATGAGCAGTTCTTC
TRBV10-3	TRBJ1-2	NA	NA	CAISGAGNYGYTF	TGTGCCATCAGTGGGGCAGGCAACTATGGCTACACCTTC
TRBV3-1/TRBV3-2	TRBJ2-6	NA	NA	CASSLLSPSGANVLTF	TGTGCCAGCAGCCTTTTAAGCCCCTCTGGGGCCAACGTCCTGACTTTC
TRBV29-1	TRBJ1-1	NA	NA	CSVREEMNTEAFF	TGCAGCGTCCGGGAGGAGATGAACACTGAAGCTTTCTTT
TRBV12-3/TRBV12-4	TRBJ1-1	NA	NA	CASQTGNTEAFF	TGTGCCAGCCAGACTGGGAACACTGAAGCTTTCTTT
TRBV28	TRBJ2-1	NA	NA	CASSPGPGTVPAGSSRNEQFF	TGTGCCAGCAGCCCGGGGCCCGGGACAGTCCCCGCCGGGAGCTCCCGCAATGAGCAGTTCTTC
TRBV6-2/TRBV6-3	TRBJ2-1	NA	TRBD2	CASSQTSGSSEQFF	TGTGCCAGCAGTCAGACTAGCGGGAGCAGTGAGCAGTTCTTC